This is a list of T cell receptor beta chains from one sample in a study of cytomegalovirus exposure and HLA in healthy donors. The table came from immunoSEQ multiplex PCR; TCRdb's copy has only in-frame clones and leaves some out. The sample contains fewer than 65,000 clones, nearly 85% of which appear only once. Sequenced: PBMCs. These receptors originate from a man aged 25-40 years in good health and CMV-seronegative. Both conserved end residues are part of each CDR3. D genes are given only for firm matches. Clone size is stated in some rows and not others, as once, few, many or a class when expanded.

cdr3_nt: TGCGCCAGCAGCTGGACTAGCGGGGGGGTTTACAATGAGCAGTTCTTC
cdr3_aa: CASSWTSGGVYNEQFF
clone_size: once
j_call: TRBJ2-1
d_call: TRBD2
v_call: TRBV5-1

cdr3_nt: TGTGCCAGCTCACCCCACTCAAGTTACAATGAGCAGTTCTTC
cdr3_aa: CASSPHSSYNEQFF
clone_size: -
j_call: TRBJ2-1
d_call: -
v_call: TRBV18

cdr3_nt: TGTGCCAGCAGCGTTACTAGCGGGGGGTACAATGAGCAGTTCTTC
cdr3_aa: CASSVTSGGYNEQFF
clone_size: -
j_call: TRBJ2-1
d_call: TRBD2
v_call: TRBV9

cdr3_nt: TGTGCCAGCTCACCTGCCGGACACTACAATGAGCAGTTCTTC
cdr3_aa: CASSPAGHYNEQFF
clone_size: -
j_call: TRBJ2-1
d_call: -
v_call: TRBV18

cdr3_nt: TGTGCCAGTAGTTCCCAGGGGCTGAGCTCCTACAATGAGCAGTTCTTC
cdr3_aa: CASSSQGLSSYNEQFF
clone_size: -
j_call: TRBJ2-1
d_call: -
v_call: TRBV19

cdr3_nt: TGTGCCAGCTCACCTGGACAGAATGAAAAACTGTTTTTT
cdr3_aa: CASSPGQNEKLFF
clone_size: -
j_call: TRBJ1-4
d_call: -
v_call: TRBV18

cdr3_nt: TGTGCCTGGAGTAGGGGGCCGTCCACTGAAGCTTTCTTT
cdr3_aa: CAWSRGPSTEAFF
clone_size: few
j_call: TRBJ1-1
d_call: TRBD1
v_call: TRBV30

cdr3_nt: TGCAGCGTTGTCGGACAGGGCAATCAGCCCCAGCATTTT
cdr3_aa: CSVVGQGNQPQHF
clone_size: -
j_call: TRBJ1-5
d_call: TRBD1
v_call: TRBV29-1

cdr3_nt: TGTGCCAGCAGCTTAGCCAGGAACTATGGCTACACCTTC
cdr3_aa: CASSLARNYGYTF
clone_size: -
j_call: TRBJ1-2
d_call: -
v_call: TRBV7-8

cdr3_nt: TGTGCCAGCAGGCCTCGACAGGGAACCTATGGCTACACCTTC
cdr3_aa: CASRPRQGTYGYTF
clone_size: -
j_call: TRBJ1-2
d_call: TRBD1
v_call: TRBV7-2